This TCR beta chain was obtained from a study of cytomegalovirus exposure and HLA in healthy donors. The wider study: There were some 120 million unique TCR beta sequences, drawn from about 179 million T cells, in an earlier analysis. Study results and limitations: An analysis was carried out at a later point. It showed that HLA-associated TCR beta chains were more clonally expanded than equally common non-associated chains. Later analysis demonstrated an association between a missense DCLRE1C variant and TCR beta V- and J-gene trimming. Most TCR sequences showed up rarely, but some public TCRs showed up in many donors.

Vbeta (60) and Jbeta (13) primers were used in the PCR. Clones were read by immunoSEQ multiplex PCR, and TCRdb kept only the in-frame ones, dropping some. There are 80,000 to 95,000 clones in the sample; 63% occur only once, and around 6.6% lies in the top ten. On this clone: Its antigen is currently unknown.

The source is a woman younger than 45 in good health and CMV-seronegative. The sample taken for sequencing was PBMCs.

The CDR3, as DNA: TGTGCCAGCAGCCCGGGGACTAGCGGGGAGCAGTACTTC. Amino acid sequence: CASSPGTSGEQYF. The chain uses TRBV5-4 and TRBJ2-7, with TRBD2 matching over 12 bases. The length of the CDR3 is 13 residues. The junction had 3 bases not matched to a gene; V was cut back by 4 bases and J by 7 bases. Germline values: CDR1 SGHNT, CDR2 YYREEE (reference sequence).